Below, one T cell receptor beta chain is given with its context. The clone's antigen remains unknown. Base qualities are not provided; no much larger clone lies one nucleotide away. The data belong to a study of cytomegalovirus exposure and HLA in healthy donors (dated 2017 in TCRdb). Study-level background: An earlier analysis of some 550 of the donors reported about 290 Gb of sequence data and about 100 million unique TCR beta sequences from 190 million or so T cells. Approximately 310 gigabases of sequencing data and 80 million or so unique TCR sequences were included in an early release covering roughly 600 HLA-typed donors. Every discovery cohort repertoire had been produced on one sequencing platform. High-throughput TCR immunosequencing, statistical association of individual TCRs with disease status, and machine learning were combined to predict cytomegalovirus infection status. Of the 350 to 400 genotyped donors, 65% to 90% fell in the genetic ancestry cluster associated with self-reported Caucasian donors. About 5 DR-DQ haplotypes were handled as single units for association and clustering, since linkage in the cohort was strong. An earlier analysis of fewer than 750 of the donors used high-throughput TCR beta sequencing to judge whether each TCR beta V gene segment behaved as functional or pseudogenic. Donor age, sex, ethnicity and CMV serostatus were compiled alongside the repertoire data. Typing coverage varied by locus: about 620-630 donors for A, B, C, DRB1 and DQB1; roughly 500 for DQA1; over 600 for DPA1; around 450 for DPB1. The later analysis used no new phenotypic data to find candidate immune exposures, relying instead on TCR beta sequences and their occurrence across donors. Among about 400 genotyped donors of the cohort, an average of around 240,000 unique TCR beta nucleotide sequences was sequenced per donor, of which roughly 18% were non-productive. In a later analysis, previously published TCR beta repertoires from 666 donors were re-analyzed and high-resolution HLA genotyping was added so that TCR occurrence patterns could be studied. Genome-wide SNP genotypes for about 60% of the 666 donors were used in a later genetic analysis, which treated that subset as a discovery cohort. Class I and class II HLA loci were covered by the typing at four-digit resolution. The T cell repertoires of about 700 subjects were profiled by immunosequencing and related to cytomegalovirus serostatus. The study aimed to test whether signatures of past pathogen exposure could be identified by cataloging public T cell receptors. Besides the first cohort of approximately 710 subjects, a separate validation cohort made up of about 120 different subjects was used.

V lost 0 bases and J lost 9 bases; the stretch between them is 12 bases long. As encoded in the germline V gene, CDR1 is SGDLS while CDR2 is YYNGEE. Spanning cysteine to phenylalanine, the CDR3 consists of 13 amino acids. The sequence is cut down to CDR3 DNA, 39 bases in frame from base 1. The cohort comprised 670 or so healthy bone marrow donors. At the time of sampling, every cohort member was nominally healthy, though immune exposures that went unrecorded were likely present. The donor was CMV seronegative and was included in the group of 352 seronegative cohort members. A peripheral blood sample was provided by each donor, and peripheral blood mononuclear cells were used for TCR beta sequencing. Genomic DNA was extracted from the blood cell samples with the Qiagen DNeasy Blood Extraction Kit. Broad study findings and their caveats: For the cohort, immune exposure information was limited to CMV serostatus. Because the 87-base-pair reads could not distinguish some IMGT-functional V segments, including TRBV6-2 and TRBV6-3, those segments were excluded. A few of the identified cytomegalovirus-associated TCR beta chains were confirmed in vitro to be specific for cytomegalovirus antigens. According to a later analysis, parvovirus B19, influenza, CMV and Epstein-Barr virus appeared linked to several top co-occurrence clusters. HLA typing was unavailable for some donors at each locus, so association tests used only the typed subset. According to the authors, the approach could potentially be generalized to other disease states and immunological phenotypes. The classifier was reported to diagnose cytomegalovirus status with high specificity and sensitivity in both the original cohort and the validation cohort. Correlated functional status among segregating V segments might be attributable to linkage disequilibrium, but an unknown experimental factor could not be ruled out. This cohort had only TCR beta chains sequenced, and the lack of alpha or paired-chain data limited which features could be detected. Over 15 rarely observed V segments, including chromosome 9 orphons, were excluded from the earlier analysis of approximately 600 of the donors because counts were too low. In a later analysis, most CMV-associated TCR beta chains were found to appear HLA-restricted, with HLA associations seemingly driven largely by CMV exposure. A later analysis found that TCR association rates varied across HLA loci, with DRB1 alleles showing the most associated TCRs and HLA-C alleles the fewest. In an earlier analysis of approximately 590 of the donors, most TCR beta V segments were observed in productive rearrangements about 90% or about 30% of the time, broadly matching IMGT annotations. The sequencing pipeline was judged likely to have produced a cluster of highly shared sequence variants as a technical artifact. A further reported finding was that TCR beta sequences accurately predicted the HLA-A and HLA-B alleles for most subjects in the first cohort. When HLA alleles, especially DR and DQ, strongly co-occurred, TCR associations were difficult to assign to individual alleles. An association between a missense DCLRE1C variant and V-gene and J-gene trimming of TCR beta chains was found in a later genetic analysis and replicated in an independent cohort. Most TCR sequences were observed very rarely across donors, whereas some public TCRs were present in many individuals. A later analysis associated some 17,000 TCR beta sequences with specific HLA alleles at a false discovery rate of 0.05. Roughly uniform sequencing depth across donors was assumed in presence/absence analyses, although this assumption may not hold. The study listed around 160 TCR beta chains as associated with cytomegalovirus. In a later analysis, HLA-associated TCR beta chains were found to be more clonally expanded and to have lower generation probabilities than equally common non-associated chains. According to a later genetic analysis, donors in an Asian-associated ancestry cluster had fewer N-insertions in productive TCRs than the approximately 630-donor mean.

Receptors were amplified or captured by the immunoSEQ multiplex PCR assay. For the multiplex PCR, a mixture combining 60 forward primers for TCR Vbeta segments and 13 reverse primers for TCR Jbeta segments was used. Amplification of the CDR3 region of rearranged TCR beta genes was performed with a multiplex PCR assay on genomic DNA. On the Illumina HiSeq System, the amplified TCR beta libraries were sequenced as 87-base-pair reads. The paper's processing steps were these. A later analysis counted tens of millions of unique TCR beta chains across the 690 or so repertoires, and roughly 9.9 million of these chains were shared by at least two donors. A nearest-neighbor algorithm error-corrected the raw reads and collapsed the reads into unique sequences, merging closely related sequences to remove PCR and sequencing errors. V, D and J gene segments were assigned by aligning CDR3 sequences to IMGT reference sequences. For a sequence to be retained, a match of at least six nucleotides to both a V gene segment and a J gene segment was required. Rearrangements were called productive when the CDR3 lacked stop codons and stayed in frame with V and J; all others were non-productive. Following IMGT convention, CDR3 was defined as the stretch from the second conserved V-encoded cysteine up to the conserved J-encoded phenylalanine. The earlier analysis of a few hundred of the donors excluded any sequence lacking an unambiguous match to a single V gene segment. In an earlier analysis of 500 to 750 of the donors, V segments were called functional above 56.7% productive rearrangements and were called segregating when the between-donor standard deviation exceeded 5%. To diagnose cytomegalovirus status from the catalog of TCR beta chain sequences, a statistical classification framework was built. V and J gene assignment, in a later analysis, came from comparing TCR nucleotide sequences with IMGT/GENE-DB human TR gene sequences. Using the TCRdist pipeline, a later analysis assigned CDR3 sequences along with most-parsimonious VDJ recombination scenarios. In a later analysis, each TCR beta chain was defined by its CDR3 amino acid sequence together with its V-gene family, and reads without a unique V-gene family were excluded. As a way to deal with suspected cross-contamination and a sequencing artifact, a later analysis dropped hundreds of nucleotide sequences that were highly shared and had low generation probability. For each public chain, a later analysis derived a clonal expansion index from normalized ranks of inferred template counts within each repertoire. In a later analysis, generation probabilities were computed using a VDJ recombination model fitted to out-of-frame rearrangements, and the results were checked against IGoR. Hypergeometric tests were used in a later analysis to score TCR-TCR, TCR-HLA and TCR-CMV co-occurrence, with a repertoire-size bias correction applied to the TCR pairs. To estimate false discovery rates, a later analysis permuted the HLA or CMV assignments 20 times. In a later analysis, co-occurring TCRs were grouped using DBSCAN, with TCRdist sequence similarity added in when clustering inside HLA-allele-positive subsets. Repertoires with fewer than 30,000 or more than 120,000 public chains, plus five repertoires with anomalous nucleotide sharing, were excluded from co-occurrence clustering. The table was pulled from immuneACCESS by TCRdb, which kept in-frame rearrangements only. Such tables lose some clones; where checked, under half of the loss comes from unresolved V genes, and the rest has no known cause. V, J and clone size reflect that table, while D and trimming were determined from the DNA. The sample table holds about 70,000 clones, of which around 86% were seen once. The top ten clones comprise 1.5% to 2% of the sample.

This chain is built from TRBV9 and TRBJ1-2; the D gene is not confidently resolved. This TCR was sampled from a woman aged 25 to 39 in good health and CMV-seronegative. The source material was PBMCs. The CDR3 corresponds to CASSVVTEASYTF. At the DNA level, the sequence is TGTGCCAGCAGCGTAGTTACCGAGGCCAGCTACACCTTC.